The clone carrying this T cell receptor beta chain was picked up a small number of times. Antigen unknown. Other DNA sequences in the same sample also yield this CDR3. This specimen comes from a study of CD8+ T cells in alopecia areata. Regarding the study as a whole: Tofacitinib significantly lowered scalp clonality and expanded CD8+ clones among the top 100.

Reverse transcription of extracted RNA yielded cDNA, which provided the sequencing template. Assay used: immunoSEQ multiplex PCR; TCRdb lists only in-frame clones, some missing. The repertoire includes over 100,000 clones, 50% to 55% of them detected once, and approximately 0.5% sits in the top ten. CDR1 and CDR2 from the germline V gene are SQVTM and ANQGSEA. The length of the CDR3 is 11 residues. After removal of 4 bases from V and 7 bases from J, the junction contained 0 bases not matched to a gene. As to treatment: oral pan-JAK inhibitor, 5-10 mg twice daily. Isolation of CD4+ and CD8+ T cells from PBMCs was achieved by sorting.

The source was CD4+ T cells sorted from blood, collected at week 4, from a patient treated with tofacitinib. The chain links TRBV29-1 to TRBJ2-1; 8 positions match TRBD2. The receptor comes from a human donor with alopecia areata. The CDR3 sequence: CSVAGGNEQFF. CDR3 DNA: TGCAGCGTTGCGGGGGGGAATGAGCAGTTCTTC.